Below are 14 T cell receptor beta chains sequenced from a single sample in a study of T cells in localized non-small cell lung cancer. Only in-frame clones appear in the TCRdb table, and some are missing; sequencing was by immunoSEQ multiplex PCR. In the table there are almost 65,000 clones, 85% to 90% of which are singletons. Sequences were derived from peripheral blood, sampled before any cancer treatment. These receptor sequences come from a woman aged 35 to 70 with stage I lung adenocarcinoma.

As DNA, the CDR3 is TGTGCCAGTAGTATAAGGACAGGAAGGGAGACCCAGTACTTC. Protein sequence: CASSIRTGRETQYF. This rearrangement joins TRBV19 to TRBJ2-5; TRBD1 matches 7 bases. The CDR3 contains 14 residues. Losses at the gene ends were 2 bases for V and 5 bases for J; bases not matched to a gene: 5. Germline V gene lookup returns CDR1 LNHDA and CDR2 SQIVND (reference sequence).

The rearrangement links TRBV19 to TRBJ1-2; 7 nucleotides agree with TRBD1. The V and J ends lost 5 bases and 7 bases, in that order; junction bases with no gene match: 1. Germline assignment: CDR1 LNHDA and CDR2 SQIVND (reference sequence). The CDR3 covers 11 residues. The DNA for the CDR3 is TGTGCCAGTAGTGACAGGGTTGGCTACACCTTC. It specifies CASSDRVGYTF.

The chain couples TRBV27 to TRBJ2-7; D unclear. V was clipped by 2 bases and J by 2 bases, with 13 bases between them. Germline loops: CDR1 MNHEY, CDR2 SMNVEV (reference sequence). The CDR3 has 15 residues. The DNA for the CDR3 is TGTGCCAGCAGTTTAAAGCTAATTGGGACCTACGAGCAGTACTTC. Translated, it gives CASSLKLIGTYEQYF.

V usage is TRBV6-5 and J usage is TRBJ1-1; no definite D call. Germline lookup yields CDR1 MNHEY and CDR2 SVGAGI. The CDR3 consists of 15 residues. V was pared by 6 bases and J by 1 base, with 15 bases between. This chain's CDR3 is CASSPGGRRNTEAFF. In DNA, the CDR3 is TGTGCCAGCAGCCCCGGTGGGCGGAGGAACACTGAAGCTTTCTTT.

The gene calls are TRBV14 and TRBJ1-1; D uncertain. The CDR3 consists of 15 residues. V lost 1 base and J lost 1, with 10 bases in between. Germline CDR1 reads SGHDN; CDR2 reads FVKESK. CDR3 sequence reads: CASSQAGWGNTEAFF. The CDR3 nucleotides read TGTGCCAGCAGCCAAGCGGGGTGGGGGAACACTGAAGCTTTCTTT.

V is TRBV30 and J is TRBJ1-1; D is ambiguous. The CDR3 is 12 amino acids. CDR1 is GTSNPN and CDR2 is SVGIG in the germline V gene (reference sequence). Trimming took off 2 bases at V and 3 bases at J, with 7 bases between the two ends. The CDR3 loop is CAWSRGYTEAFF. CDR3 bases: TGTGCCTGGAGTAGAGGGTACACTGAAGCTTTCTTT. Full variable domain (remainder filled in from reference TRBV30 and TRBJ1-1): SQTIHQWPATLVQPVGSPLSLECTVEGTSNPNLYWYRQAAGRGLQLLFYSVGIGQISSEVPQNLSASRPQDRQFILSSKKLLLSDSGFYLCAWSRGYTEAFFGQGTRLTVV.

This clone appeared a few times. This chain uses TRBV5-4 with TRBJ1-2; the match to TRBD1 covers 8 bases. V shed 3 bases, J shed 4 bases, and the junction held 5 bases outside the gene matches. Germline-derived CDR1 and CDR2 are SGHNT and YYREEE (reference sequence). The CDR3 covers 14 residues. The CDR3 coding sequence is TGTGCCAGCAGCTACGGACAGGGCGGCTATGGCTACACCTTC. Translation gives CASSYGQGGYGYTF. The full variable domain, its missing parts supplied by reference TRBV5-4 and TRBJ1-2, is ETGVTQSPTHLIKTRGQQVTLRCSSQSGHNTVSWYQQALGQGPQFIFQYYREEENGRGNFPPRFSGLQFPNYSSELNVNALELDDSALYLCASSYGQGGYGYTFGSGTRLTVV.

The chain uses TRBV28 and TRBJ2-7; 7 positions match TRBD1. The CDR3 runs to 15 residues. Per germline, CDR1 MDHEN and CDR2 SYDVKM. Germline trimming cut 5 bases from V and 3 bases from J; bases unmatched to any gene: 10. The DNA for the CDR3 is TGTGCCAGCAGTACCTCCGGGACAGCTTTCTACGAGCAGTACTTC. It is translated as CASSTSGTAFYEQYF.

The CDR3 protein is CASSPPQGGNQPQHF. The CDR3 nucleotides read TGTGCCAGCTCACCACCGCAGGGAGGCAATCAGCCCCAGCATTTT. This chain joins TRBV18 and TRBJ1-5, with D possibly matching TRBD1 (5 bases). Germline CDR1 KGHSH, CDR2 LQKENI. The CDR3 runs to 15 residues. V was clipped by 0 bases and J by 2 bases, with 8 bases between them.

The chain joins TRBV5-8 to TRBJ2-2; TRBD1 might be the D (6 bases). Trimming removed 3 bases at V and 3 bases at J, with 9 bases between. The CDR3 has 14 amino acids. In germline, CDR1 is SGHTS, CDR2 YDEGEE. CDR3 amino acids: CASSWDTYTGELFF. The CDR3 DNA reads as TGTGCCAGCAGCTGGGACACCTACACCGGGGAGCTGTTTTTT. Filled out from reference TRBV5-8 and TRBJ2-2, the complete variable domain reads EAGVTQSPTHLIKTRGQQATLRCSPISGHTSVYWYQQALGLGLQFLLWYDEGEERNRGNFPPRFSGRQFPNYSSELNVNALELEDSALYLCASSWDTYTGELFFGEGSRLTVL.

This chain joins TRBV28 and TRBJ1-2, with 8 bases fitting TRBD1. The CDR3 contains 14 residues. Germline assignment: CDR1 MDHEN and CDR2 SYDVKM. V trimming: 5 bases; J trimming: 6 bases; junction bases outside the gene matches: 8. The CDR3 bases are TGTGCCAGCAGTCCGATGGACAGGGCGGATGGCTACACCTTC. It specifies CASSPMDRADGYTF.

The sample holds one count of this clone. Distinct nucleotide sequences in the sample also encode this CDR3. This sequence joins TRBV5-8 and TRBJ2-2, with a weak D call TRBD2 (5 bases). Trimming removed 4 bases from V and 2 bases from J, with 12 bases in between. This CDR3 is built from 15 residues. Germline CDR1 reads SGHTS; CDR2 reads YDEGEE. The CDR3, as DNA: TGTGCCAGCAGCCGGGATTTCGTTAACACCGGGGAGCTGTTTTTT. It codes for CASSRDFVNTGELFF. Together with reference TRBV5-8 and TRBJ2-2, the CDR3 gives the full variable domain: EAGVTQSPTHLIKTRGQQATLRCSPISGHTSVYWYQQALGLGLQFLLWYDEGEERNRGNFPPRFSGRQFPNYSSELNVNALELEDSALYLCASSRDFVNTGELFFGEGSRLTVL.

The chain combines TRBV7-2 with TRBJ1-3, with a weak D call TRBD1 (5 bases). This CDR3 spans 16 amino acids. CDR1 SGHTA and CDR2 FQGNSA come from the germline V gene. Deletions cut 5 bases from V and 0 bases from J, with 14 bases between. The CDR3 DNA reads as TGTGCCAGCAGCCCCGCCCTCGGGGGCTCTGGAAACACCATATATTTT. Amino acids: CASSPALGGSGNTIYF.

The chain uses TRBV19 and TRBJ1-3; D is uncertain. This CDR3 has 12 amino acids. Germline assignment: CDR1 LNHDA and CDR2 SQIVND (reference sequence). Trimming removed 9 bases from V and 2 bases from J, with 8 bases in between. CDR3 amino acids: CASPSAGNTIYF. DNA for the CDR3: TGTGCCAGCCCAAGTGCTGGAAACACCATATATTTT. Full variable domain (remainder filled in from reference TRBV19 and TRBJ1-3): DGGITQSPKYLFRKEGQNVTLSCEQNLNHDAMYWYRQDPGQGLRLIYYSQIVNDFQKGDIAEGYSVSREKKESFPLTVTSAQKNPTAFYLCASPSAGNTIYFGEGSWLTVV.